These 5 T cell receptor beta chains came from one sample sequenced in a study of T cell responses to AZD1222 COVID-19 vaccine. Some clones are missing from TCRdb's copy, which holds only in-frame ones; the method was immunoSEQ multiplex PCR. The profile covers approximately 130,000 clones, with roughly 87% appearing a single time and roughly 8.9% taken by the ten largest. The material was peripheral blood, obtained 28 days after the second AZD1222 dose. Source of these receptors: an adult who received the AZD1222 COVID-19 vaccine.

The rearrangement uses TRBV27 and TRBJ1-3; TRBD1 might be the D (5 bases). Deletions cut 7 bases from V and 0 bases from J, with 22 bases between. This CDR3 is 18 amino acids long. The germline gives CDR1 MNHEY, CDR2 SMNVEV (reference sequence). The CDR3 DNA sequence: TGTGCCAGCAAAAAAAGCAACCGGGACCAGAGCTCTGGAAACACCATATATTTT. Protein: CASKKSNRDQSSGNTIYF.

The V gene is TRBV20-1, the J gene TRBJ1-4; D is undetermined. Germline V gene data show CDR1 as DFQATT and CDR2 as SNEGSKA (reference sequence). The length of the CDR3 is 11 residues. CDR3 region: CRVLANEKLFF. CDR3 sequence (DNA): TGCAGGGTGCTCGCGAATGAAAAACTGTTTTTT.

The chain couples TRBV2 to TRBJ2-1, with a possible D match to TRBD2 (5 bases). The CDR3 totals 16 residues. Germline assignment: CDR1 SNHLY and CDR2 FYNNEI. V dropped 7 bases and J dropped 0 bases, with 16 bases sitting between them. CDR3 in DNA: TGTGCCAGCAACCAGAACTGGGAGAGCTCCTACAATGAGCAGTTCTTC. This translates into CASNQNWESSYNEQFF.

V usage is TRBV6-6 and J usage is TRBJ2-7; maybe TRBD1 (6 bases). The V and J ends lost 1 base and 3 bases respectively, with 16 bases between them. The CDR3 covers 16 residues. Germline-derived CDR1 and CDR2 are MNHNY and SVGAGI (reference sequence). This CDR3 reads CASSYLGGHLIYEQYF. CDR3 DNA sequence: TGTGCCAGCAGTTACTTAGGGGGACATCTTATCTACGAGCAGTACTTC.

The DNA of the CDR3 is TGTGCCAGCAGCTCCAGACTAGCGGGGGGGCCGGGGACCCAGTACTTC. It yields the protein CASSSRLAGGPGTQYF. The genes are TRBV7-2 and TRBJ2-5; 14 nucleotides align to TRBD2. Trimming removed 4 bases from V and 7 bases from J; junction bases left unmatched: 8. From germline, CDR1 is SGHTA and CDR2 FQGNSA. The CDR3 sequence is 16 residues long.